These T cell receptor beta chains were read from a single sample in a study of T cell changes during pregnancy in multiple sclerosis. TCRdb's copy holds only in-frame clones and misses some; the assay was immunoSEQ multiplex PCR. The repertoire includes about 70,000 clones, about 90% of them detected once, and roughly 2% sits in the top ten. The sequences come from peripheral blood, collected in the first trimester of pregnancy. The receptor set was obtained from a female donor with multiple sclerosis, enrolled in a pregnancy study. Both conserved end residues are part of each CDR3. Fields, in order: CDR3 DNA, CDR3 protein, J gene, D gene, clone size, V gene. D genes are given only for firm matches. Expanded clones get a size class; other rows say once, few or many, or leave the size out.

TGTGCCAGCAGCTTGTTTAGCGGGGACTACAATGAGCAGTTCTTC,CASSLFSGDYNEQFF,TRBJ2-1,TRBD2,NA,TRBV5-6
TGTGCCAGCAGCTTAACGGGCGGGGGCCCAGATACGCAGTATTTT,CASSLTGGGPDTQYF,TRBJ2-3,NA,NA,TRBV7-3
TGTGCCACCAGCAGAGATCAGGTTGCCAACAATGAGCAGTTCTTC,CATSRDQVANNEQFF,TRBJ2-1,NA,once,TRBV15
TGTGCCAGCATCGCCGGGACTAGCGGGAGGAATGAGCAGTTCTTC,CASIAGTSGRNEQFF,TRBJ2-1,TRBD2,NA,TRBV27
TGTGCCAGCAGCCAGACAGGGGGCCACACTGAAGCTTTCTTT,CASSQTGGHTEAFF,TRBJ1-1,TRBD1,NA,TRBV14
TGTGCCAGTAGTACCGGGACTAGGAATGAGCAGTTCTTC,CASSTGTRNEQFF,TRBJ2-1,TRBD2,NA,TRBV19
TGTGCCAGCAGCTTAGACAGGTCTCGCAGAAAGACTGAAGCTTTCTTT,CASSLDRSRRKTEAFF,TRBJ1-1,NA,NA,TRBV11-2
TGTGCCAGCAGCTTCGTACCGGGTTCCACCGGGGAGCTGTTTTTT,CASSFVPGSTGELFF,TRBJ2-2,NA,NA,TRBV7-3
TGCGCCAGCAGCTCCGACAGCCTACGCGGGGAGCTGTTTTTT,CASSSDSLRGELFF,TRBJ2-2,NA,NA,TRBV5-1
TGTGCCATCGGGGGACAGGTTACCGGGGAGCTGTTTTTT,CAIGGQVTGELFF,TRBJ2-2,TRBD1,NA,TRBV10-3
TGTGCCAGCAGTGAGATGGGACAGAACTACGAGCAGTACTTC,CASSEMGQNYEQYF,TRBJ2-7,TRBD1,NA,TRBV2
TGTGCCAGCAGCCAAGAGTACAGCGGGAGGTCTACAGATACGCAGTATTTT,CASSQEYSGRSTDTQYF,TRBJ2-3,TRBD2,NA,TRBV7-3
TGTGCCAGCACTTATGGGAGGACGGCTTTCTTT,CASTYGRTAFF,TRBJ1-1,NA,NA,TRBV6-5
TGTGCCAGCAGCCTGCACCGCGGGGGTCCTGGAAACACCATATATTTT,CASSLHRGGPGNTIYF,TRBJ1-3,NA,NA,TRBV7-3
TGTGCCAGCTCGACAGGCGAAGGAAACTATGGCTACACCTTC,CASSTGEGNYGYTF,TRBJ1-2,NA,NA,TRBV18
TGTGCCAGCAGCCCGGGGGTCGATGAGCAGTTCTTC,CASSPGVDEQFF,TRBJ2-1,NA,NA,TRBV7-3
TGTGCCATCAATAGCGGGACGTACGAGCAGTACTTC,CAINSGTYEQYF,TRBJ2-7,TRBD2,NA,TRBV10-3
TGCGCCAGCAGCTTGGAAGGGGCGAACACTGAAGCTTTCTTT,CASSLEGANTEAFF,TRBJ1-1,NA,NA,TRBV5-1
TGTGCCTGGAGCCGGGACAGGGGCTCCTACAATGAGCAGTTCTTC,CAWSRDRGSYNEQFF,TRBJ2-1,TRBD1,NA,TRBV30
TGTGCCAGCTCACCAGAGACACGACAGTTCTTC,CASSPETRQFF,TRBJ2-1,NA,NA,TRBV18
TGTGCCAGCAGAACCGGGACAGGGATCACTGAAGCTTTCTTT,CASRTGTGITEAFF,TRBJ1-1,TRBD1,once,TRBV5-4
TGTGCCAGCAGTGAACACGGGACAGCATTGGTCTACACCTTC,CASSEHGTALVYTF,TRBJ1-2,TRBD1,few,TRBV2
TGTGCCAGTAGTATTATCGGAGGGACTGAAGCTTTCTTT,CASSIIGGTEAFF,TRBJ1-1,NA,once,TRBV19
TGTGCCAGCAGCGCGGGCCGGGGAAGCTCCTACGAGCAGTACTTC,CASSAGRGSSYEQYF,TRBJ2-7,NA,NA,TRBV4-2